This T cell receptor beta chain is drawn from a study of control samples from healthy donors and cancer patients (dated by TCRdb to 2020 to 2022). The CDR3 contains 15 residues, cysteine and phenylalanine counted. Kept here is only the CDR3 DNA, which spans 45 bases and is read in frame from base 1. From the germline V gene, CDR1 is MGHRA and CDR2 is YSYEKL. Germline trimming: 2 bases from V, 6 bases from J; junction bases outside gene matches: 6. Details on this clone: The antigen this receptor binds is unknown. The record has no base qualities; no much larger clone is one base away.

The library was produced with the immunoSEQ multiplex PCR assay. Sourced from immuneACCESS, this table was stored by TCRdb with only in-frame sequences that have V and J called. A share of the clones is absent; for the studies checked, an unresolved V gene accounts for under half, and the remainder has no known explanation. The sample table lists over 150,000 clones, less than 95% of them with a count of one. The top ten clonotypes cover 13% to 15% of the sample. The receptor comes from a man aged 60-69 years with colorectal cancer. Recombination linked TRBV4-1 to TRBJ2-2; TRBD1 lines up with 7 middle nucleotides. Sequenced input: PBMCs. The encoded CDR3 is CASSQKGQGAGELFF. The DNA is TGCGCCAGCAGCCAAAAGGGTCAGGGGGCCGGGGAGCTGTTTTTT.